This TCR beta chain is from a study of regulatory T cells in long-lasting Graves disease. Study-level results: With 2,741 shared public clonotypes, persistent patients exceeded new patients, who shared about a thousand. Persistent Graves' disease cases displayed lower TCR diversity than newly diagnosed ones.

As for time point: persistent/refractory GD, antithyroid drugs over 5 years with positive TRAb. PBMC-derived RNA was used for the TCR library. Construction of the TCR beta libraries employed iRepertoire HTBI primers in conjunction with Arm-PCR of CDR3 regions. Via MiXCR, TCRdb re-called the multiplex PCR reads, giving one row per CDR3 protein. This table holds some 330,000 distinct CDR3 sequences, 20% to 25% found once. CDR1 is SGHAT, CDR2 FQNNGV, per germline. Germline trimming cut 5 bases from V and 6 bases from J; bases unmatched to any gene: 6. The CDR3 consists of 14 residues. This clonotype was found a few times. Its antigen is unidentified.

The source material was peripheral blood mononuclear cells (PBMCs), sampled when the disease was refractory, from a patient treated with antithyroid drugs. The chain employs TRBV11-2 and TRBJ2-3; TRBD1 aligns across 9 bases. The clonotype comes from a woman aged 40 to 49 with Graves disease. In nucleotides, the CDR3 is TGTGCCAGCAGCCTCGGGGACAGGGTGGATACGCAGTATTTT. Protein: CASSLGDRVDTQYF.